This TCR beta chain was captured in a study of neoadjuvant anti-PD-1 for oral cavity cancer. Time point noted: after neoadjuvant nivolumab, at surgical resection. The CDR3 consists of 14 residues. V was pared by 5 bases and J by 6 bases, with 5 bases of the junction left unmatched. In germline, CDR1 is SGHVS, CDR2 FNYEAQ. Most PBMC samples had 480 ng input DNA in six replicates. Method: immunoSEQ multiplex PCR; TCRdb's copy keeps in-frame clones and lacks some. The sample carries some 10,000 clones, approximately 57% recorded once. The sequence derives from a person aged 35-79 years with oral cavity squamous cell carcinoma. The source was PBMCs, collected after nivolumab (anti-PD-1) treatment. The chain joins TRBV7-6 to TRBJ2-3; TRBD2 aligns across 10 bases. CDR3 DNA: TGTGCCAGCAGCCGCGGGACTAGCGCTGATACGCAGTATTTT. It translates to CASSRGTSADTQYF.